A single sample gave rise to the 15 T cell receptor beta chains below, sequenced in a study of shared clonotypes between healthy human individuals. Sequencing was performed with immunoSEQ multiplex PCR; in TCRdb, only in-frame clones are kept and a portion is missing. The table has about 1 million clones, more than 65% seen once; the top ten hold over 1.3%. Sequenced input: memory CD4+ T cells sorted from blood. The subset denotes: CD45RA-negative fraction. The receptors here all came from a man younger than 35 in good health.

The chain uses TRBV6-4 and TRBJ2-7; a possible D gene is TRBD2 (5 bases). The CDR3 totals 14 residues. V was cut by 6 bases and J by 5 bases, with 17 bases left in between. The germline V gene encodes CDR1 MRHNA and CDR2 SNTAGT. CDR3 DNA sequence: TGTGCCAGCAGCGTACGCGGGCCGGGGAACGAGCAGTACTTC. Translation: CASSVRGPGNEQYF.

The chain links TRBV15 to TRBJ2-6; maybe TRBD1 (5 bases). Germline V gene sequence: CDR1 LNHNV, CDR2 YYDKDF (reference sequence). Trimming removed 0 bases from V and 2 bases from J, with 8 bases in between. This CDR3 spans 16 amino acids. As DNA, the CDR3 is TGTGCCACCAGCAGAGATAAGACAGCTGGGGCCAACGTCCTGACTTTC. Residues: CATSRDKTAGANVLTF.

The V and J genes are TRBV7-2 and TRBJ1-2, with TRBD1 matching over 7 bases. This CDR3 region has 14 residues. CDR1 SGHTA and CDR2 FQGNSA come from the germline V gene. Trimming cost V 2 bases and J 4 bases; bases outside gene matches: 4. The CDR3 DNA reads as TGTGCCAGCAGCTTAAAGGGGGCACCCTATGGCTACACCTTC. Translating gives CASSLKGAPYGYTF.

This clone was seen once. The chain uses TRBV5-4 and TRBJ2-3; TRBD2 agrees at 9 bases. The CDR3 sequence is 16 residues long. Unmatched junction bases numbered 10, after V lost 4 bases and J lost 4 bases. CDR1 SGHNT and CDR2 YYREEE come from the germline V gene (reference sequence). DNA for the CDR3: TGTGCCAGCAGCCCCGGGACTAGCAGAGAATCAGATACGCAGTATTTT. This gives the protein CASSPGTSRESDTQYF.

This clone showed up many times. Other DNA sequences in this sample translate to the same CDR3. The V call is TRBV5-1, the J call TRBJ2-7, with a weak D call TRBD1 (5 bases). Trimming took off 0 bases at V and 3 bases at J, with 7 bases between the two ends. Germline CDR1 reads SGHRS; CDR2 reads YFSETQ. The CDR3 spans 13 residues. The DNA of the CDR3 is TGCGCCAGCAGCTTGGAGGGGAACTACGAGCAGTACTTC. This gives the protein CASSLEGNYEQYF.

The chain carries TRBV27 and TRBJ2-2; D remains unclear. The CDR3 contains 15 residues. Per germline, CDR1 MNHEY and CDR2 SMNVEV (reference sequence). Deletions cut 6 bases from V and 2 bases from J, with 13 bases between. In nucleotides, the CDR3 is TGTGCCAGCAGGGCGGCGAGCGTCAACACCGGGGAGCTGTTTTTT. It yields the protein CASRAASVNTGELFF.

Comments on this clone: Other DNA sequences from this sample encode an identical CDR3 as well. CDR3 amino acids: CAWNKGNSYEQYF. The CDR3 nucleotides read TGTGCCTGGAATAAGGGGAACTCCTACGAGCAGTACTTC. V gene TRBV30 combines with J gene TRBJ2-7; TRBD1 might be the D (5 bases). Germline V gives CDR1 GTSNPN, CDR2 SVGIG (reference sequence). The CDR3 totals 13 residues. V lost 4 bases and J 0 bases, leaving 10 bases between the germline ends.

This clone came up a few times. The V gene is TRBV30, the J gene TRBJ2-7; D might be TRBD1 or TRBD2, each matching 5 bases. Germline CDR1 reads GTSNPN; CDR2 reads SVGIG (reference sequence). Trimming removed 0 bases from V and 7 bases from J, with 10 bases in between. The length of the CDR3 is 12 residues. CDR3 nucleotides: TGTGCCTGGAGTGTACAGAGGGGAGAGCAGTACTTC. This sequence encodes CAWSVQRGEQYF.

The chain has TRBV2 and TRBJ1-5; 7 nucleotides align to TRBD1. Germline V gene data show CDR1 as SNHLY and CDR2 as FYNNEI. CDR3 length: 14 residues. Germline trimming cut 6 bases from V and 3 bases from J; bases unmatched to any gene: 5. CDR3 loop: CASRGGQFNQPQHF. As DNA, the CDR3 is TGTGCCAGCAGGGGGGGACAGTTCAATCAGCCCCAGCATTTT.

V and J are TRBV6-1 and TRBJ1-3; D ambiguous. V gave up 0 bases and J gave up 8 bases, with 5 bases separating them. The CDR3 sequence is 12 residues long. Germline lookup yields CDR1 MNHNS and CDR2 SASEGT. The CDR3 loop is CASSEAGDTIYF. The CDR3 DNA sequence: TGTGCCAGCAGTGAAGCGGGCGACACCATATATTTT.

This rearrangement joins TRBV19 to TRBJ2-2; D uncertain. Trimming pared 5 bases from V and 7 bases from J, leaving 5 bases between. Per the germline V gene, CDR1 is LNHDA and CDR2 is SQIVND (reference sequence). The CDR3 runs 11 residues. The CDR3 DNA follows: TGTGCCAGTAGTCGTTTCGGGGAGCTGTTTTTT. Amino acids: CASSRFGELFF.

This sequence joins TRBV30 and TRBJ1-6, with D unresolved. V lost 0 bases and J 0 bases, leaving 18 bases between the germline ends. The CDR3 totals 19 residues. Germline CDR1 GTSNPN, CDR2 SVGIG (reference sequence). CDR3 DNA: TGTGCCTGGAGTGTAGGGTCGGGGTCACTGAGCTCCTATAATTCACCCCTCCACTTT. It is translated as CAWSVGSGSLSSYNSPLHF.

The count of this clone is one. The chain couples TRBV25-1 to TRBJ1-4; no clear D. Germline lookup yields CDR1 MGHDK and CDR2 SYGVNS. V dropped 4 bases and J dropped 4 bases, with 7 bases sitting between them. The CDR3 runs to 13 residues. In DNA form, the CDR3 reads TGTGCCAGCAGTGCTGGGATTAATGAAAAACTGTTTTTT. It encodes CASSAGINEKLFF.

The chain combines TRBV30 with TRBJ1-6, with 8 positions matching TRBD1. The CDR3 is made up of 15 amino acids. V lost 5 bases and J lost 13; bases outside the gene matches: 16. Germline assignment: CDR1 GTSNPN and CDR2 SVGIG (reference sequence). CDR3 nucleotides: TGTGCCTGGGAGCGCCAGGGGGCCCGATTGGGGCCCCTCCACTTT. Its translation: CAWERQGARLGPLHF. Complete variable domain (other parts from reference TRBV30 and TRBJ1-6): SQTIHQWPATLVQPVGSPLSLECTVEGTSNPNLYWYRQAAGRGLQLLFYSVGIGQISSEVPQNLSASRPQDRQFILSSKKLLLSDSGFYLCAWERQGARLGPLHFGNGTRLTVT.

This sequence joins TRBV28 and TRBJ1-1; D is undetermined. Between the trimmed V and J ends, which lost 2 bases and 0 bases, there was a span of 16 bases. CDR1 and CDR2 from the germline V gene are MDHEN and SYDVKM. The CDR3 has 17 residues. As DNA, the CDR3 is TGTGCCAGCAGTTTAACGGGCGTTAAACGAATGAACACTGAAGCTTTCTTT. It specifies CASSLTGVKRMNTEAFF.